Sequencing of this TCR beta chain was carried out in a study of regulatory T cells in long-lasting Graves disease. Assembly of TCR beta libraries relied on iRepertoire HTBI primers together with Arm-PCR of CDR3 regions. One entry per CDR3 protein, called by TCRdb with MiXCR from the multiplex PCR reads. The data hold a few hundred thousand distinct CDR3 sequences, with roughly a quarter observed a single time. The V gene lost 2 bases and the J gene lost 0 bases, with 7 bases spanning the gap. The CDR3 has 14 amino acids. As to this clonotype: Its antigen is unknown. No conserved phenylalanine or tryptophan is present at the end of the CDR3, so a read error is the likely explanation.

Findings and caveats of the study: The persistent group shared around 2,600 public clonotypes, more than the 966 shared by new patients.

Regarding time point: persistent/refractory GD, antithyroid drugs over 5 years with positive TRAb. Preparation of the TCR library used RNA extracted from PBMCs. The chain couples TRBV12-3 or TRBV12-4 to TRBJ1-1, with D hard to call. Sequenced material: peripheral blood mononuclear cells (PBMCs), taken when the disease was refractory, from a patient treated with antithyroid drugs. The sequence was obtained from a female donor with Graves disease. This CDR3 reads CASSLQRLNTEAFL. The CDR3 coding sequence is TGTGCCAGCAGTTTACAGAGACTGAACACTGAAGCTTTCCTT.